This passage covers 25 T cell receptor beta chains from one sample sequenced in a study of chemoradiotherapy in HPV16-positive cancers. TCRdb's table, derived via immunoSEQ multiplex PCR, lists solely in-frame clones and lacks some. Seen here are about 8,900 clones, roughly 77% observed once, and the top ten hold around 8.4%. Sample acquisition took place from a patient who underwent chemoradiotherapy. The receptors come from a human donor with HPV-associated anogenital cancer.

The chain couples TRBV5-4 to TRBJ2-4; 7 nucleotides align to TRBD2. CDR3 length: 14 amino acids. CDR1 SGHNT and CDR2 YYREEE come from the germline V gene (reference sequence). Trimming at V came to 5 bases and at J to 4 bases, leaving 6 bases not matched to a gene. CDR3 in DNA: TGTGCCAGCAGTCACGGGGGGATTAAAAACATTCAGTACTTC. It codes for CASSHGGIKNIQYF.

J is TRBJ1-3 and V is TRBV30, with TRBD1 matching over 8 bases. V lost 3 bases to trimming and J lost 0 bases; unmatched junction nucleotides: 10. The CDR3 loop spans 17 amino acids. Germline loops: CDR1 GTSNPN, CDR2 SVGIG (reference sequence). The CDR3 loop is CAWRPPRDRSSGNTIYF. The CDR3 DNA is TGTGCCTGGAGGCCTCCCCGGGACAGGTCCTCTGGAAACACCATATATTTT.

This rearrangement joins TRBV7-2 to TRBJ1-1; weak D call: TRBD1 (5 bases). The CDR3 is made up of 13 amino acids. Per the germline V gene, CDR1 is SGHTA and CDR2 is FQGNSA. V lost 8 bases to trimming and J lost 11 bases, with 21 bases between them. CDR3 sequence reads: CASGRMGQGAAFF. CDR3 nucleotides: TGTGCCAGCGGTAGAATGGGGCAGGGAGCGGCTTTCTTT.

This clone rates as medium-sized. The rearrangement uses TRBV7-8 and TRBJ1-2; D perhaps matches TRBD1 (5 bases). Germline V gene sequence: CDR1 SGHVS, CDR2 FQNEAQ. The CDR3 covers 17 residues. The V end was cut by 0 bases, the J end by 5 bases, with 19 bases between. CDR3 protein: CASSLAKWDVDSYGYTF. CDR3 sequence (DNA): TGTGCCAGCAGCTTAGCGAAGTGGGACGTAGACTCGTATGGCTACACCTTC.

The chain recombines TRBV9 with TRBJ2-3; TRBD2 agrees at 7 bases. CDR3 length: 15 residues. CDR1 SGDLS and CDR2 YYNGEE come from the germline V gene. After removal of 5 bases from V and 3 bases from J, the junction contained 9 bases not matched to a gene. This CDR3 is CASSGGDSGTDTQYF. Written as DNA, the CDR3 is TGTGCCAGCAGTGGGGGGGATAGCGGTACAGATACGCAGTATTTT.

The chain is built from TRBV6-6 and TRBJ1-1; the D gene is possibly TRBD1 (5 bases). The CDR3 is 15 amino acids. Trimming removed 0 bases at V and 4 bases at J, with 12 bases between. Germline CDR1 and CDR2: MNHNY and SVGAGI (reference sequence). The CDR3 DNA follows: TGTGCCAGCAGTTACTCGAGTTTGGGGGGCACTGAAGCTTTCTTT. Translating gives CASSYSSLGGTEAFF.

This clone was observed a single time. The chain has TRBV5-6 and TRBJ1-3; D is unclear. Trimming shortened V by 4 bases and J by 0 bases, and 17 bases separated the two germline ends. The CDR3 runs to 17 residues. Looked up from germline, CDR1 is SGHDT and CDR2 is YYEEEE. The CDR3 spells CASSQRAQISSGNTIYF. The CDR3 DNA reads as TGTGCCAGCAGCCAAAGGGCGCAGATTTCCTCTGGAAACACCATATATTTT. The full variable domain, completed using reference TRBV5-6 and TRBJ1-3, is DAGVTQSPTHLIKTRGQQVTLRCSPKSGHDTVSWYQQALGQGPQFIFQYYEEEERQRGNFPDRFSGHQFPNYSSELNVNALLLGDSALYLCASSQRAQISSGNTIYFGEGSWLTVV.

The chain recombines TRBV18 with TRBJ1-3, with D possibly TRBD1 on 5 matching bases. The CDR3 has 13 residues. CDR1 KGHSH and CDR2 LQKENI come from the germline V gene. Deletions cut 3 bases from V and 13 bases from J, with 16 bases between. The CDR3 DNA is TGTGCCAGCTCACCCGGGGCCACCGCTCCAATATATTTT. It encodes CASSPGATAPIYF.

CDR3: CASRVEGDRGRESTF. For the CDR3, the DNA is TGTGCCTCAAGAGTGGAGGGCGACAGGGGAAGGGAGTCCACCTTC. J is TRBJ1-2 and V is TRBV10-3; 8 bases agree with TRBD1. This CDR3 is 15 amino acids long. Germline trimming cut 11 bases from V and 13 bases from J; bases unmatched to any gene: 24. The V gene's germline CDR1 is ENHRY and CDR2 SYGVKD.

The V call is TRBV10-3, the J call TRBJ2-5; D unresolved. The germline V gene has CDR1 ENHRY and CDR2 SYGVKD. Deletions cut 2 bases from V and 2 bases from J, with 9 bases between. CDR3 length: 14 amino acids. The CDR3 DNA sequence: TGTGCCATCAGTGAGACTCTGGGGCAAGAGACCCAGTACTTC. It translates to CAISETLGQETQYF.

The chain uses TRBV6-4 and TRBJ2-6; TRBD1 agrees at 7 bases. This CDR3 is built from 20 residues. Trimming at V came to 0 bases and at J to 3 bases, leaving 14 bases not matched to a gene. Looked up from germline, CDR1 is MRHNA and CDR2 is SNTAGT. The CDR3 DNA follows: TGTGCCAGCAGTGACTCGGGGAACAGGGGCCGTCCCTTTGGGGCCAACGTCCTGACTTTC. It codes for CASSDSGNRGRPFGANVLTF.

This clone was detected only a few times. The V and J genes are TRBV4-2 and TRBJ2-1; 9 nucleotides match TRBD1. The J segment lost 8 bases and the V segment lost 5 bases, leaving 4 bases of the junction unmatched. The CDR3 spans 13 residues. Germline assignment: CDR1 LGHNA and CDR2 YNFKEQ. The CDR3 sequence: CASSERQGDEQFF. The CDR3 DNA is TGTGCCAGCAGCGAACGACAGGGGGATGAGCAGTTCTTC.

The gene calls are TRBV18 and TRBJ2-7; D perhaps matches TRBD2 (5 bases). Germline CDR1 is KGHSH and CDR2 is LQKENI. The CDR3 consists of 15 residues. V was trimmed by 3 bases and J by 5 bases, leaving 17 bases between them. The CDR3, as DNA: TGTGCCAGCTCACCTACGACACTAGTTGGGAACGAGCAGTACTTC. Protein: CASSPTTLVGNEQYF.

The chain joins TRBV13 to TRBJ2-7, with 11 positions matching TRBD2. The J segment lost 4 bases and the V segment lost 6 bases, leaving 8 bases of the junction unmatched. Germline CDR1 PRHDT, CDR2 FYEKMQ (reference sequence). The CDR3 spans 15 residues. The CDR3 loop is CASSRSSGGMYEQYF. Written as DNA, the CDR3 is TGTGCCAGCAGTCGTTCTAGCGGGGGGATGTACGAGCAGTACTTC. Full variable domain (outside the CDR3, taken from reference TRBV13 and TRBJ2-7): AAGVIQSPRHLIKEKRETATLKCYPIPRHDTVYWYQQGPGQDPQFLISFYEKMQSDKGSIPDRFSAQQFSDYHSELNMSSLELGDSALYFCASSRSSGGMYEQYFGPGTRLTVT.

This clone was detected a few times. V usage is TRBV4-1 and J usage is TRBJ2-7, with D perhaps being TRBD1 or TRBD2 (5 bases each). V was clipped by 4 bases and J by 6 bases, with 25 bases between them. CDR1 is MGHRA and CDR2 is YSYEKL in the germline V gene. This CDR3 comprises 17 residues. The CDR3 reads CASSLRSRGGPPSEQYF. The CDR3 DNA reads TGCGCCAGCAGCCTCCGGAGTCGGGGCGGCCCTCCGTCCGAGCAGTACTTC.

This chain links TRBV6-5 with TRBJ2-2; TRBD2 aligns across 9 bases. The J segment lost 1 base and the V segment lost 7 bases, leaving 4 bases of the junction unmatched. CDR1 and CDR2 (germline): MNHEY, SVGAGI. The CDR3 has 15 residues. Written as DNA, the CDR3 is TGTGCCAGCACCAGCGGGGGGCGGAACACCGGGGAGCTGTTTTTT. As protein: CASTSGGRNTGELFF.

In this sample, this clone turned up a few times. V and J are TRBV5-3 and TRBJ2-1, with 7 bases that match TRBD2. TRBV5-3 qualifies as an ORF whose function is uncertain. The CDR3 length is 15 residues. V shed 9 bases, J shed 2 bases, and the junction held 11 bases outside the gene matches. The CDR3 spells CAKPGRGRAYNEQFF. The CDR3 region has the DNA TGTGCCAAGCCGGGGCGGGGGAGGGCCTACAATGAGCAGTTCTTC.

The rearrangement uses TRBV27 and TRBJ1-4; perhaps TRBD1 as D (6 bases). The CDR3 has 14 amino acids. Germline-derived CDR1 and CDR2 are MNHEY and SMNVEV (reference sequence). V was cut by 8 bases and J by 4 bases, with 14 bases left in between. CDR3 sequence: CASGGRGGNEKLFF. CDR3 in DNA: TGTGCCAGCGGAGGCAGGGGAGGTAATGAAAAACTGTTTTTT.

V gene TRBV4-2 combines with J gene TRBJ1-4, with D unresolved. Germline V gene sequence: CDR1 LGHNA, CDR2 YNFKEQ. The length of the CDR3 is 16 residues. Trimming removed 0 bases at V and 8 bases at J, with 16 bases between. CDR3 coding DNA: TGTGCCAGCAGCCAAGACGGGAATCGACGGCGGGAAAAACTGTTTTTT. This translates into CASSQDGNRRREKLFF.

This rearrangement joins TRBV29-1 to TRBJ1-1; D perhaps matches TRBD1 (5 bases). This CDR3 spans 12 amino acids. The V and J ends lost 8 bases and 4 bases respectively, with 14 bases between them. The germline V gene encodes CDR1 SQVTM and CDR2 ANQGSEA. CDR3 region: CSIFGQGTEAFF. CDR3 nucleotide sequence: TGCAGCATTTTTGGGCAGGGCACTGAAGCTTTCTTT.

This rearrangement joins TRBV4-1 to TRBJ2-3; D is unclear. Germline values: CDR1 MGHRA, CDR2 YSYEKL. The CDR3 has 15 residues. Between the trimmed V and J ends, which lost 5 bases and 4 bases, there was a span of 16 bases. CDR3 region: CASSNRPSGADTQYF. The CDR3 nucleotides read TGCGCCAGCAGCAACCGGCCATCCGGCGCAGATACGCAGTATTTT.

The V call is TRBV27, the J call TRBJ1-1; D unclear. Germline V gene lookup returns CDR1 MNHEY and CDR2 SMNVEV (reference sequence). This CDR3 is 13 amino acids long. V was trimmed by 2 bases and J by 1 base, leaving 5 bases between them. DNA of the CDR3: TGTGCCAGCAGTTTAGCCGGGAACACTGAAGCTTTCTTT. Its translation is CASSLAGNTEAFF.

The table lists this clone with a few counts. The J gene is TRBJ2-3, the V gene TRBV9; 8 bases agree with TRBD2. The germline V gene has CDR1 SGDLS and CDR2 YYNGEE. The CDR3 loop spans 16 amino acids. The V gene end was trimmed by 2 bases and the J gene end by 8 bases; junction bases not matched to a gene: 13. The CDR3 region has the DNA TGTGCCAGCAGCGTCCTTTCCGGGGGGGCCTATGTTACGCAGTATTTT. This codes for CASSVLSGGAYVTQYF.

CDR3 region: CASSPGQGSYEQYF. As DNA, the CDR3 is TGTGCCAGCAGCCCCGGACAGGGCTCCTACGAGCAGTACTTC. The genes are TRBV5-4 and TRBJ2-7, with 8 bases that match TRBD1. CDR1 and CDR2 (germline): SGHNT, YYREEE (reference sequence). V gave up 4 bases and J gave up 0 bases; unmatched junction bases: 3. CDR3 size: 14 residues.

CDR3 loop: CASSTLAGENYEQYF. CDR3 DNA: TGTGCCAGCAGCACGTTAGCGGGGGAGAACTACGAGCAGTACTTC. V and J are TRBV7-2 and TRBJ2-7; 9 bases are a match to TRBD2. The CDR3 contains 15 residues. CDR1 is SGHTA, CDR2 FQGNSA, per germline. Trimming cost V 5 bases and J 3 bases; bases outside gene matches: 8. The full variable domain, completed using reference TRBV7-2 and TRBJ2-7, is GAGVSQSPSNKVTEKGKDVELRCDPISGHTALYWYRQSLGQGLEFLIYFQGNSAPDKSGLPSDRFSAERTGGSVSTLTIQRTQQEDSAVYLCASSTLAGENYEQYFGPGTRLTVT.